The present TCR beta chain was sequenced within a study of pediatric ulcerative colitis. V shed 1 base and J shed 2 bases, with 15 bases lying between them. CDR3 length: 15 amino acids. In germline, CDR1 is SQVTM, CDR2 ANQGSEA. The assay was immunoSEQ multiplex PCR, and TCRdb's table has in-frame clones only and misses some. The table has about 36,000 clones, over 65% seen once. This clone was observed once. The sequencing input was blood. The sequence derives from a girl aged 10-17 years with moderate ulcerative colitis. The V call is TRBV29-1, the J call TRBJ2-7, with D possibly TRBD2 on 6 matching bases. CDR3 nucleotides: TGCAGCGTTGAAGTTGGGCGGGATGAAGCCTACGAGCAGTACTTC. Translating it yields CSVEVGRDEAYEQYF.